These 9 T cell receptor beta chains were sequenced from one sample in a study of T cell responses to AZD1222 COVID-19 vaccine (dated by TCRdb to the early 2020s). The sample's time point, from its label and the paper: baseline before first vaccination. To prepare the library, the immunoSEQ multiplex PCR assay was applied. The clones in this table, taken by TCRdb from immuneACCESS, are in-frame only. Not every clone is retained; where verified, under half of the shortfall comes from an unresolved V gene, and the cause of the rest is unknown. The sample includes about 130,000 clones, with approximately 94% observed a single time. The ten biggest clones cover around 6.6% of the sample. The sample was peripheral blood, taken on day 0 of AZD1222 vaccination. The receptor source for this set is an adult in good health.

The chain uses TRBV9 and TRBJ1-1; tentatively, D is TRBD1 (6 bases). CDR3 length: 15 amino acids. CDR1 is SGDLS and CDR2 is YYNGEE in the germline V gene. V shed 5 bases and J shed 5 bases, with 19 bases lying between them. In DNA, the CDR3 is TGTGCCAGCAGTCACCTAGGGGGGGTAAAGACTGAAGCTTTCTTT. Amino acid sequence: CASSHLGGVKTEAFF.

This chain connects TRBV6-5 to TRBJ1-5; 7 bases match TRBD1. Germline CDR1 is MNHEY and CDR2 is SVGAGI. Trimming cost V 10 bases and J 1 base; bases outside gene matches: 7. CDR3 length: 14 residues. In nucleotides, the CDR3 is TGTGCCACCACCAGGGGGTCAAGCAATCAGCCCCAGCATTTT. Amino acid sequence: CATTRGSSNQPQHF.

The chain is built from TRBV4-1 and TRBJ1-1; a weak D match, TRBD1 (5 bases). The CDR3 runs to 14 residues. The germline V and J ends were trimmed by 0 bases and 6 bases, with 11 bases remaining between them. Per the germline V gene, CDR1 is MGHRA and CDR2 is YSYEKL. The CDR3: CASSQEGGRPEAFF. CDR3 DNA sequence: TGCGCCAGCAGCCAAGAGGGGGGGAGACCTGAAGCTTTCTTT.

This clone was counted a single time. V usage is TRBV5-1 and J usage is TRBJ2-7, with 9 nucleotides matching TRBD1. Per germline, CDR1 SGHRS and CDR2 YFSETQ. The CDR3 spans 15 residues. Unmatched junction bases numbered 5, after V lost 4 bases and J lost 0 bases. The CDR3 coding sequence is TGCGCCAGCAGCCCTGGACAGGGGTACTCCTACGAGCAGTACTTC. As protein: CASSPGQGYSYEQYF.

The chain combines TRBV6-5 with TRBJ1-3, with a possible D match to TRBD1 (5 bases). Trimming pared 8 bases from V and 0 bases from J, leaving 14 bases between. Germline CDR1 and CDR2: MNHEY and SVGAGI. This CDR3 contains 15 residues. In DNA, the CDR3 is TGTGCCAGCCGCAGGGACGGGAGCTCTGGAAACACCATATATTTT. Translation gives CASRRDGSSGNTIYF.

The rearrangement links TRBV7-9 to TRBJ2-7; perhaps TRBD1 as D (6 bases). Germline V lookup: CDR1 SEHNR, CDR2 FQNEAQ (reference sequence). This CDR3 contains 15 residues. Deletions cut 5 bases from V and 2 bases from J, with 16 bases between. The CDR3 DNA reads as TGTGCCAGCAGCCACGCCGGGACAACGGCCTACGAGCAGTACTTC. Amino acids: CASSHAGTTAYEQYF.

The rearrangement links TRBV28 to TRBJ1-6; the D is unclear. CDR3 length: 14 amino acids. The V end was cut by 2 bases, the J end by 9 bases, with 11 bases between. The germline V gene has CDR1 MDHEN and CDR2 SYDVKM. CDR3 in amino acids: CASSLETPISPLHF. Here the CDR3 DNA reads TGTGCCAGCAGTTTAGAGACTCCTATTTCACCCCTCCACTTT.

CDR3 coding DNA: TGTGCCAGCTCACCGACAGCGGATCAGCCCCAGCATTTT. Its translation is CASSPTADQPQHF. This rearrangement joins TRBV18 to TRBJ1-5; possible D gene TRBD1, 5 bases. This CDR3 is 13 amino acids long. V was trimmed by 3 bases and J by 5 bases, leaving 8 bases between them. Germline CDR1 reads KGHSH; CDR2 reads LQKENI.

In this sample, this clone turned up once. The CDR3 DNA sequence: TGTGCCAGCAGCACAGGACAGGGAAGAACTGAAGCTTTCTTT. This codes for CASSTGQGRTEAFF. The rearrangement uses TRBV11-2 and TRBJ1-1; 8 nucleotides line up with TRBD1. Per germline, CDR1 SGHAT and CDR2 FQNNGV. V lost 5 bases, J lost 5 bases, and 7 bases stayed unmatched. CDR3 length equals 14 residues.